Listed here are 24 T cell receptor beta chains from one sample, sequenced in a study of T cell changes during pregnancy in multiple sclerosis. Sequencing was performed with immunoSEQ multiplex PCR; in TCRdb, only in-frame clones are kept and a portion is missing. The data contain roughly 34,000 clones, under 95% of them seen just once; the ten biggest clones take up roughly 0.42%. This specimen was CD4+ T cells from peripheral blood mononuclear cells, taken in the second trimester of pregnancy. These receptors originate from a female donor in good health, enrolled as a control in a pregnancy study.

The J gene is TRBJ1-2, the V gene TRBV9; TRBD1 agrees at 12 bases. The CDR3 contains 17 residues. Germline CDR1 and CDR2: SGDLS and YYNGEE. Losses at the gene ends were 3 bases for V and 2 bases for J; bases not matched to a gene: 8. The DNA of the CDR3 is TGTGCCAGCAGCGCCGGGACAGGGGGCTTATTGAACTATGGCTACACCTTC. Its translation is CASSAGTGGLLNYGYTF.

CDR3 residues: CASSPVQPGQETQYF. As DNA, the CDR3 is TGTGCCAGCAGTCCGGTCCAACCTGGCCAAGAGACCCAGTACTTC. V is TRBV6-6 and J is TRBJ2-5, with D uncertain. Germline assignment: CDR1 MNHNY and CDR2 SVGAGI (reference sequence). V was cut by 5 bases and J by 1 base, with 14 bases left in between. The CDR3 extends over 15 amino acids.

The CDR3, as DNA: TGTGCCAGCAGTGCCCGGGTGGGGCGAAACACCGGGGAGCTGTTTTTT. Its protein product is CASSARVGRNTGELFF. The chain uses TRBV6-4 and TRBJ2-2; D is perhaps TRBD1 (5 bases). This CDR3 is built from 16 residues. Germline V gene lookup returns CDR1 MRHNA and CDR2 SNTAGT. V was clipped by 4 bases and J by 2 bases, with 14 bases between them.

The V call is TRBV7-6, the J call TRBJ1-1, with 10 positions matching TRBD1. V lost 5 bases and J lost 5; bases outside the gene matches: 8. The CDR3 runs to 15 residues. Germline CDR1 is SGHVS and CDR2 is FNYEAQ. The CDR3 is CASSSSDRGSTEAFF. In DNA, the CDR3 is TGTGCCAGCAGCAGTTCGGACAGGGGGAGTACTGAAGCTTTCTTT.

The chain combines TRBV18 with TRBJ1-5; D is ambiguous. V dropped 3 bases and J dropped 1 base, with 13 bases sitting between them. The CDR3 spans 16 residues. CDR1 KGHSH and CDR2 LQKENI come from the germline V gene. CDR3 in DNA: TGTGCCAGCTCACCCCGGGCCCCGGGGAGCAATCAGCCCCAGCATTTT. Protein product: CASSPRAPGSNQPQHF.

The V and J genes are TRBV30 and TRBJ1-2; D is undetermined. Germline lookup yields CDR1 GTSNPN and CDR2 SVGIG (reference sequence). V lost 0 bases and J lost 1, with 9 bases in between. This CDR3 is 14 amino acids long. The CDR3 DNA reads TGTGCCTGGAGTGTAAACGTAGTTAACTATGGCTACACCTTC. It specifies CAWSVNVVNYGYTF.

The genes are TRBV11-2 and TRBJ2-7; 10 bases agree with TRBD2. The CDR3 consists of 14 residues. After removal of 5 bases from V and 2 bases from J, the junction contained 3 bases not matched to a gene. The germline CDR1 and CDR2 sequences are SGHAT and FQNNGV. CDR3 DNA: TGTGCCAGCAGCCCGAGCGGGAGGGCCTACGAGCAGTACTTC. Amino acid sequence: CASSPSGRAYEQYF.

J is TRBJ1-1 and V is TRBV5-5; D not certain. V lost 6 bases to trimming and J lost 1 base, with 13 bases between them. Germline V gene lookup returns CDR1 SGHKS and CDR2 YYEKEE (reference sequence). CDR3 length: 14 residues. The CDR3 DNA reads TGTGCCAGCAAAACAAGCGCGGCGAACACTGAAGCTTTCTTT. Translating gives CASKTSAANTEAFF.

The rearrangement links TRBV18 to TRBJ2-4; 7 bases map to TRBD1. Looked up from germline, CDR1 is KGHSH and CDR2 is LQKENI. The CDR3 runs 17 residues. Germline trimming cut 4 bases from V and 0 bases from J; bases unmatched to any gene: 9. The CDR3 DNA is TGTGCCAGCTCACGCTCAGGGGGTGGACTAGCCAAAAACATTCAGTACTTC. Encoded protein: CASSRSGGGLAKNIQYF.

J is TRBJ1-2 and V is TRBV25-1; D might be TRBD1 (5 bases). V was pared by 3 bases and J by 7 bases, with 6 bases between. Germline V gene sequence: CDR1 MGHDK, CDR2 SYGVNS. The length of the CDR3 is 11 residues. The DNA of the CDR3 is TGTGCCAGCAGTGAGACAGCTGGCTACACCTTC. Amino acids: CASSETAGYTF.

The gene calls are TRBV6-1 and TRBJ1-2, with D tentatively TRBD1 (6 bases). The V gene's germline CDR1 is MNHNS and CDR2 SASEGT. The CDR3 has 13 amino acids. Trimming took off 7 bases at V and 6 bases at J, with 15 bases between the two ends. CDR3 amino acids: CASIRQARDGYTF. The CDR3 nucleotides are TGTGCCAGCATCCGACAGGCGAGGGATGGCTACACCTTC.

The chain uses TRBV7-2 and TRBJ2-3, with 9 nucleotides matching TRBD2. The CDR3 extends over 16 amino acids. Germline CDR1 SGHTA, CDR2 FQGNSA. Trimming cost V 0 bases and J 7 bases; bases outside gene matches: 8. The CDR3 reads CASSLASGGGEYTQYF. The CDR3 DNA reads as TGTGCCAGCAGCTTAGCTAGCGGGGGCGGGGAGTATACGCAGTATTTT.

Note on this clone: The junction differs from germline at one of its ends, possibly a read error. The rearrangement links TRBV7-7 to TRBJ2-7; TRBD2 is a possible D gene (6 bases). This CDR3 is built from 14 residues. The germline V gene encodes CDR1 SSHAT and CDR2 FNYEAQ (reference sequence). DNA of the CDR3: TGTGCTAGCAGCTTGCGGGAAATTGGCTACGAGCAGTACTTC. Amino acids: CASSLREIGYEQYF.

The chain is built from TRBV5-1 and TRBJ2-1, with D perhaps matching TRBD1 (5 bases). V lost 2 bases and J 3 bases, leaving 12 bases between the germline ends. This CDR3 is built from 15 residues. The germline V gene has CDR1 SGHRS and CDR2 YFSETQ. CDR3 amino acids: CASSFAQGSYNEQFF. CDR3 nucleotide sequence: TGCGCCAGCAGCTTCGCGCAGGGAAGCTACAATGAGCAGTTCTTC.

The chain has TRBV27 and TRBJ2-7, with D uncertain. Deletions cut 3 bases from V and 3 bases from J, with 12 bases between. Germline V gene data show CDR1 as MNHEY and CDR2 as SMNVEV (reference sequence). The CDR3 spans 14 residues. CDR3 DNA: TGTGCCAGCAGTTTTGGGCAGACCCTCTACGAGCAGTACTTC. It specifies CASSFGQTLYEQYF.

V usage is TRBV2 and J usage is TRBJ1-4; no definite D call. Trimming removed 2 bases from V and 7 bases from J, with 11 bases in between. The length of the CDR3 is 14 residues. Germline values: CDR1 SNHLY, CDR2 FYNNEI. The CDR3 protein is CASSESRGSEKLFF. DNA for the CDR3: TGTGCCAGCAGTGAATCTCGAGGGAGTGAAAAACTGTTTTTT.

The V gene is TRBV7-2, the J gene TRBJ2-4; TRBD2 aligns across 12 bases. This CDR3 is built from 13 residues. Germline trimming cut 2 bases from V and 13 bases from J; bases unmatched to any gene: 3. Germline CDR1 reads SGHTA; CDR2 reads FQGNSA. CDR3: CASSLRLAGAQYF. CDR3 DNA sequence: TGTGCCAGCAGCTTAAGACTAGCGGGAGCACAGTACTTC.

The chain links TRBV6-6 to TRBJ1-1, with D hard to call. The CDR3 loop spans 13 amino acids. Trimming shortened V by 4 bases and J by 0 bases, and 6 bases separated the two germline ends. Germline V gene lookup returns CDR1 MNHNY and CDR2 SVGAGI (reference sequence). The CDR3 DNA sequence: TGTGCCAGCAGTTCCACGGTGAACACTGAAGCTTTCTTT. This translates into CASSSTVNTEAFF.

The V and J genes are TRBV30 and TRBJ2-7; TRBD1 matches at 11 bases. The CDR3 consists of 13 residues. The germline CDR1 and CDR2 sequences are GTSNPN and SVGIG (reference sequence). V was pared by 1 base and J by 7 bases, with 3 bases of the junction left unmatched. CDR3 DNA: TGTGCCTGGAGTGGGGACAGGGGGAGGGAGCAGTACTTC. This translates into CAWSGDRGREQYF.

This clone was seen only once. This chain links TRBV6-5 with TRBJ1-4; the D is unclear. The V gene lost 4 bases and the J gene lost 7 bases, with 10 bases spanning the gap. Germline values: CDR1 MNHEY, CDR2 SVGAGI. This CDR3 has 13 residues. The CDR3 spells CASSSPKSEKLFF. CDR3 in DNA: TGTGCCAGCAGTTCCCCTAAGTCTGAAAAACTGTTTTTT.

The gene calls are TRBV19 and TRBJ2-2; 8 bases line up with TRBD2. V was pared by 2 bases and J by 7 bases, with 6 bases of the junction left unmatched. This CDR3 has 15 amino acids. The germline V gene has CDR1 LNHDA and CDR2 SQIVND (reference sequence). Here the CDR3 DNA reads TGTGCCAGTAGTATACCAGCGGGAGCGGTCGGGGAGCTGTTTTTT. It translates to CASSIPAGAVGELFF.

Notes on this clone: The junction differs from germline at one of its ends, possibly a read error. CDR3 sequence: CASSLGGVGTDTQYF. As DNA, the CDR3 is TGTGCTAGCAGCTTAGGGGGAGTGGGCACAGATACGCAGTATTTT. The chain is built from TRBV7-7 and TRBJ2-3; TRBD1 might be the D (6 bases). This CDR3 is 15 amino acids long. The V gene's germline CDR1 is SSHAT and CDR2 FNYEAQ (reference sequence).

The V gene is TRBV5-6, the J gene TRBJ2-7; 10 bases line up with TRBD2. The CDR3 is 15 residues long. Germline assignment: CDR1 SGHDT and CDR2 YYEEEE. The V gene end was trimmed by 6 bases and the J gene end by 0 bases; junction bases not matched to a gene: 6. CDR3 nucleotide sequence: TGTGCCAGCACCTGGACTAGCGGATTCTCCTACGAGCAGTACTTC. As protein: CASTWTSGFSYEQYF.

The V and J genes are TRBV29-1 and TRBJ2-7; 9 bases are a match to TRBD2. Germline CDR1 is SQVTM and CDR2 is ANQGSEA. V lost 5 bases, J lost 3 bases, and 8 bases stayed unmatched. The CDR3 runs 14 residues. The CDR3 spells CSVIAGAPIYEQYF. The CDR3 DNA reads as TGCAGCGTTATAGCGGGGGCCCCCATCTACGAGCAGTACTTC.